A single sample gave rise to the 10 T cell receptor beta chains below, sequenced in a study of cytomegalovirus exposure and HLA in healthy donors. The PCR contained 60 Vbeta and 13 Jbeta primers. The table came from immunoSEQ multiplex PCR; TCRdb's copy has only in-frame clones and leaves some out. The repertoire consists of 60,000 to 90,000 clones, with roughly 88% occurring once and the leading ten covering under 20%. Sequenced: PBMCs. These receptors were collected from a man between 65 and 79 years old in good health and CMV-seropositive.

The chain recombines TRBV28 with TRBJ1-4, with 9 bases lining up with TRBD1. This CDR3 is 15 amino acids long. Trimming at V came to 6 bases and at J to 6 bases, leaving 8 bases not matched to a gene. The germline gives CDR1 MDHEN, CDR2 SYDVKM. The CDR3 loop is CASSRPGQGDEKLFF. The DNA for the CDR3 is TGTGCCAGCAGCCGACCGGGACAGGGTGATGAAAAACTGTTTTTT.

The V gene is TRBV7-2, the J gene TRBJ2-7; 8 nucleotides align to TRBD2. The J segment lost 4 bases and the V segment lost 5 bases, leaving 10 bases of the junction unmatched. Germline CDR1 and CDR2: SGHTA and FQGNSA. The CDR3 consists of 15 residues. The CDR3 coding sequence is TGTGCCAGCAGCCCCGGGGGGGCTAGCGTTTACGAGCAGTACTTC. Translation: CASSPGGASVYEQYF.

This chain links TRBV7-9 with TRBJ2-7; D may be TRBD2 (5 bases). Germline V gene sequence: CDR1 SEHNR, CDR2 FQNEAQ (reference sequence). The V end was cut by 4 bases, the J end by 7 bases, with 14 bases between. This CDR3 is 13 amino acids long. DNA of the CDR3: TGTGCCAGCAGCTCGTCAGGTACGGGAGAGCAGTACTTC. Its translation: CASSSSGTGEQYF.

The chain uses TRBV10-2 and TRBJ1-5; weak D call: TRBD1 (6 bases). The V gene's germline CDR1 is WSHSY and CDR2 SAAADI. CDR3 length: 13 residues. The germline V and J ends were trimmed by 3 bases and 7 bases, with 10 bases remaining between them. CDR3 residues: CASSDGTFQPQHF. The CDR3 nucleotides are TGCGCCAGCAGTGATGGGACATTCCAGCCCCAGCATTTT.

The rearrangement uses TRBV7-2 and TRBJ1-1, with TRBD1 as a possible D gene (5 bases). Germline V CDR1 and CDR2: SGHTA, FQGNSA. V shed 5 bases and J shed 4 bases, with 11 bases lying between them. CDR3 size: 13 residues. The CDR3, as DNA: TGTGCCAGCAGCCCCCGACAGTTCACTGAAGCTTTCTTT. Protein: CASSPRQFTEAFF.

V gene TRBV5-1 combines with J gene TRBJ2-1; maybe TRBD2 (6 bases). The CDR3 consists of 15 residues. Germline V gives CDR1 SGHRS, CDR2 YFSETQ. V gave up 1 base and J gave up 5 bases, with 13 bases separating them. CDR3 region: CASSLWSGGDNEQFF. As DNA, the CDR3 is TGCGCCAGCAGCTTGTGGTCCGGGGGAGACAATGAGCAGTTCTTC. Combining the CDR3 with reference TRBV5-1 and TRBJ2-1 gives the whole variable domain KAGVTQTPRYLIKTRGQQVTLSCSPISGHRSVSWYQQTPGQGLQFLFEYFSETQRNKGNFPGRFSGRQFSNSRSEMNVSTLELGDSALYLCASSLWSGGDNEQFFGPGTRLTVL.

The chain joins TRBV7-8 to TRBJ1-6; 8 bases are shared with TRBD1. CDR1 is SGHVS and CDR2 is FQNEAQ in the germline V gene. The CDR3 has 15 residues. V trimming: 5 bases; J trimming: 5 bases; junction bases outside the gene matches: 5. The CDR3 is CASSPRTGNNSPLHF. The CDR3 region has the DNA TGTGCCAGCAGCCCTCGGACAGGGAATAATTCACCCCTCCACTTT.

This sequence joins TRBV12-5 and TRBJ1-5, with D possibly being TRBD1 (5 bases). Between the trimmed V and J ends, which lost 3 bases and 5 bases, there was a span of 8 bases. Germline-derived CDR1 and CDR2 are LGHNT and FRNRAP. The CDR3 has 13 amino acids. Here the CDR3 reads CASGLEGDQPQHF. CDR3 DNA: TGTGCTAGTGGTTTAGAAGGGGATCAGCCCCAGCATTTT.

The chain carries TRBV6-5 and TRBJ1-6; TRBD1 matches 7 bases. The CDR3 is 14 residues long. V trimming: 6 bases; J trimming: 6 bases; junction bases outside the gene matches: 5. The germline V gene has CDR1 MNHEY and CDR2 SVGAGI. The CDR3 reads CASSRQGVNSPLHF. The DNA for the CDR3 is TGTGCCAGCAGCCGGCAGGGGGTTAATTCACCCCTCCACTTT.

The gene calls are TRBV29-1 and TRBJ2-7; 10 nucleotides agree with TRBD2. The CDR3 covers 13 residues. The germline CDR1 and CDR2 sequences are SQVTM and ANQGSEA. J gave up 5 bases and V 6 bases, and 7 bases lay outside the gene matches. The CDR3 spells CSVSGLAINEQYF. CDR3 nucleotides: TGCAGCGTCTCGGGACTAGCGATCAACGAGCAGTACTTC.